What follows is one T cell receptor (beta chain) and its context. Its antigen remains unidentified. A junction end diverges from the germline sequence, so it may reflect a read error. It was the approximately 120-subject validation cohort, separate from the approximately 700-subject first cohort, to which the donors belonged. Sequencing used immunoSEQ multiplex PCR; TCRdb keeps in-frame clones, though not all of them. In the table there are around 350,000 clones, about nine tenths of which are singletons. The data are from a study of cytomegalovirus exposure and HLA in healthy donors. Study-level points and caveats: The finding came from a later analysis; first-cohort TCR clusters tended to co-occur in the roughly 110 validation repertoires. The authors listed 180 or so TCR beta chains as cytomegalovirus-associated.

The CDR3 sequence is 13 residues long. The germline CDR1 and CDR2 sequences are WNHNN and SYGVQD (reference sequence). V is TRBV10-1 and J is TRBJ2-7; 11 bases align to TRBD2. The TCR comes from a woman between 18 and 29 years old in good health and CMV-seronegative. The sample was PBMCs. CDR3 bases: TGCGCCAGCAGTGAGGAGACTAGCGGGACCGTCCATTTC. Its translation is CASSEETSGTVHF.